Following are 3 T cell receptor beta chains from one sample sequenced in a study of CD8+ T cells in alopecia areata. Treatment noted: oral pan-JAK inhibitor, 5-10 mg twice daily. Following extraction, RNA underwent reverse transcription to cDNA, which served as the sequencing template. Sequenced by immunoSEQ multiplex PCR; TCRdb stores in-frame clones only, minus some. The table records fewer than 150,000 clones, roughly 58% of them present only once. The sequencing used CD8+ T cells sorted from blood, collected at week 4, from a patient treated with tofacitinib. The receptors were sampled from a human donor with alopecia areata.

On this clone itself: The sample holds other DNA sequences that translate to the same CDR3. The chain couples TRBV11-2 to TRBJ2-3, with no clear D. Looked up from germline, CDR1 is SGHAT and CDR2 is FQNNGV. The CDR3 contains 12 residues. The V and J ends lost 1 base and 5 bases respectively, with 4 bases between them. CDR3 DNA sequence: TGTGCCAGCAGCTTAGGCGGAGATACGCAGTATTTT. Protein: CASSLGGDTQYF.

The CDR3 spells CASSTARATEKLFF. The CDR3 DNA is TGTGCCAGCAGCACGGCTCGGGCGACGGAAAAACTGTTTTTT. This sequence joins TRBV9 and TRBJ1-4; D call uncertain. V was pared by 4 bases and J by 8 bases, with 15 bases between. Germline V CDR1 and CDR2: SGDLS, YYNGEE. There are 14 residues in the CDR3.

The chain is built from TRBV30 and TRBJ2-1; TRBD1 matches 7 bases. The trim removed 0 bases at V and 10 bases at J, leaving 6 bases unmatched. The CDR3 contains 13 residues. Germline CDR1 and CDR2: GTSNPN and SVGIG (reference sequence). The CDR3 is CAWSVVGGGEQFF. The CDR3 DNA is TGTGCCTGGAGTGTAGTAGGGGGCGGGGAGCAGTTCTTC.